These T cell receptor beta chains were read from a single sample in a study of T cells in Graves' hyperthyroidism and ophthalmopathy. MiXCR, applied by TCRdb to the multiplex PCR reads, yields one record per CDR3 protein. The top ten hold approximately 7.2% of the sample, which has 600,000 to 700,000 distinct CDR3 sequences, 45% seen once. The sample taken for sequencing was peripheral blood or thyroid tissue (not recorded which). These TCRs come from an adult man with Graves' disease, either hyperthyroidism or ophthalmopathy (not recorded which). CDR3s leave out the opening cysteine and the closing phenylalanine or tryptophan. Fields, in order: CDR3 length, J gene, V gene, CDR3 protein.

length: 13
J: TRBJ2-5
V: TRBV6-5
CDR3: ASAIGLAGSVTQY

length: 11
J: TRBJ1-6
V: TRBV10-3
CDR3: AISEADNSPLH

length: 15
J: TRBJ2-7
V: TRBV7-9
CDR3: ASSLSGAETSQYEQY

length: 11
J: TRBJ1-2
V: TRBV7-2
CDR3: ASSPTGRNGYT

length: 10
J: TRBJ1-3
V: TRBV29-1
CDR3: SVGALGNTIY

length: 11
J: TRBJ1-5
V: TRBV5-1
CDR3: ASSRTGAQPQH

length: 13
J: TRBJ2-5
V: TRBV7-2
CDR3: ASSLEGRGQETQY

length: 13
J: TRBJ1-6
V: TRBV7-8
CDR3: ASSLSPDLGSPLH

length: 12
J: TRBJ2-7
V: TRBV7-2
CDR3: ASSLPGTPYEQY

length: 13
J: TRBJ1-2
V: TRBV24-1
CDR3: ASSDTDRVYYGYT

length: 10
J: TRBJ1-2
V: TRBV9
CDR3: ASSQAEGAYT

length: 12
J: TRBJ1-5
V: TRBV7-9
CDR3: ASSSDREDQPQH

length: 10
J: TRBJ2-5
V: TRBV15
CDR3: ASSQTGKTQY

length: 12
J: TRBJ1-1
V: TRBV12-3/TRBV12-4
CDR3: ASSQEQESTEAF

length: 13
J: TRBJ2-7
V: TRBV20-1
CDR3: SARDFQGGTYEQY

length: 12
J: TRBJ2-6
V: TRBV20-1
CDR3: SASQGSGANVLT

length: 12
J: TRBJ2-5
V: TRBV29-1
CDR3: SVRIQGGQETQY

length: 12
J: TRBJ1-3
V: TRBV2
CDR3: ASSEGVTGNTIY

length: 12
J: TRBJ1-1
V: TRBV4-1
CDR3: ASSQESSRSGAF

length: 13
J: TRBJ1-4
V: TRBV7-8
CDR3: ASSPGQGSGEKLF

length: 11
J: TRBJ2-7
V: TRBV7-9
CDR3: ASRLGQSYEQY

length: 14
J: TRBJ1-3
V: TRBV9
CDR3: ASSAQGTVSGNTIY

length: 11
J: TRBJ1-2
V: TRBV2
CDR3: ASSEAHRGGYT

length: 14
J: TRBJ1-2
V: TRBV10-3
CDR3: AISESGTGGNYGYT

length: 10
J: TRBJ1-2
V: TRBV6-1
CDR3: ASSGAGLGYT

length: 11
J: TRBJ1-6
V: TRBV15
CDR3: ATSRESVSPLH

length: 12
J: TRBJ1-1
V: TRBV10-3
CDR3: ASSEHNRDGEAF

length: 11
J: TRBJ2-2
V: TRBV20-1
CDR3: SARVPSHRELF

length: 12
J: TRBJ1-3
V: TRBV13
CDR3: ASSLSNGGNTIY

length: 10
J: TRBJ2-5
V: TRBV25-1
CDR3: ASLAVKETQY

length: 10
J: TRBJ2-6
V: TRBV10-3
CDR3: AISYRANVLT

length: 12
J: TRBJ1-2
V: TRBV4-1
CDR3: ASSQDRAVYGYT

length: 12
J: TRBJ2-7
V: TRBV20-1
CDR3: SAREQTSGYEQY

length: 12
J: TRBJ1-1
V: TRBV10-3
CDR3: AISDPGRNTEAF

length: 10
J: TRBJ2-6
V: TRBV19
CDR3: ASNEGANVLT

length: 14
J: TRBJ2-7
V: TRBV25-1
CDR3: ASSELGAATYYEQY

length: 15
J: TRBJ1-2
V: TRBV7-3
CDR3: ASSLRTTGQGNYGYT